What follows describes a single TCR beta chain. No antigen is known for it. V was shortened by 6 bases and J by 0 bases, with 23 bases between the two germline ends. CDR1 is MNHEY, CDR2 SMNVEV, per germline (reference sequence). The CDR3 spans 18 residues. This entry is derived from a study of OX40 agonist ivuxolimab in advanced cancers. For the study at large: The mean age was roughly 60 years, ranging from 23 to 79, with about 87% of participants male. General study results and limits: The study observed clonal expansion of CD4+ and CD8+ blood T cells by week 6 at 0.1 to 3.0 mg/kg. Among T cells, CD8+ cells averaged more expanded clones than CD4+ cells.

Using immunoSEQ multiplex PCR, the repertoire was profiled, and TCRdb retains in-frame clones only, with some absent. The data show more than 20,000 clones, 88% seen once. The clonotype was recovered from an adult with an advanced solid tumor such as melanoma, head and neck, liver or kidney cancer. The sequencing used CD4+ or CD8+ T cells sorted from blood, collected in a trial of the OX40 agonist ivuxolimab. The chain is built from TRBV27 and TRBJ1-1, with a tentative D call TRBD1 (6 bases). The CDR3 DNA reads as TGTGCCAGCAGCCTTCGTGGGGGACAAGGATATGTGAACACTGAAGCTTTCTTT. Amino acid sequence: CASSLRGGQGYVNTEAFF.